Below, 31 T cell receptor beta chains from the same sample are listed, as sequenced in a study of OX40 agonist ivuxolimab in advanced cancers. Assay: immunoSEQ multiplex PCR; the TCRdb copy retains only in-frame clones and omits some. Of roughly 75,000 clones in the sample, 87% were seen once. Source: CD4+ or CD8+ T cells sorted from blood, taken in a trial of the OX40 agonist ivuxolimab. The receptors stem from an adult with an advanced solid tumor such as melanoma, head and neck, liver or kidney cancer.

This chain links TRBV5-1 with TRBJ2-2; TRBD2 aligns across 16 bases. The CDR3 runs to 18 residues. Looked up from germline, CDR1 is SGHRS and CDR2 is YFSETQ. With V trimmed by 3 bases and J by 5 bases, 7 bases remained unmatched. The DNA of the CDR3 is TGCGCCAGCAGCTCCGGGACTAGCGGGGGGGCCGTAACCGGGGAGCTGTTTTTT. Residues: CASSSGTSGGAVTGELFF.

This chain uses TRBV5-3 with TRBJ1-2; the match to TRBD1 covers 10 bases. TRBV5-3 is classed as an ORF, of uncertain function. This CDR3 region has 15 residues. The V and J ends lost 4 bases and 3 bases, in that order; junction bases with no gene match: 6. The CDR3 DNA is TGTGCCAGAAGCGGGGGACAGGGGAAGGACTATGGCTACACCTTC. This gives the protein CARSGGQGKDYGYTF.

The V and J genes are TRBV6-1 and TRBJ1-2, with TRBD1 as a possible D gene (5 bases). Germline CDR1 is MNHNS and CDR2 is SASEGT. Trimming took off 1 base at V and 2 bases at J, with 11 bases between the two ends. This CDR3 region has 15 residues. For the CDR3, the DNA is TGTGCCAGCAGTGAAGAGGCCAGGGAAAACTATGGCTACACCTTC. This sequence encodes CASSEEARENYGYTF.

This clone turned up a few times. J is TRBJ1-1 and V is TRBV7-9; D is unclear. Germline V gene sequence: CDR1 SEHNR, CDR2 FQNEAQ (reference sequence). This CDR3 has 13 amino acids. Between the trimmed V and J ends, which lost 3 bases and 1 base, there was a span of 6 bases. The CDR3 reads CASSFGSNTEAFF. The DNA of the CDR3 is TGTGCCAGCAGCTTCGGGTCGAACACTGAAGCTTTCTTT. Filled out from reference TRBV7-9 and TRBJ1-1, the complete variable domain reads DTGVSQNPRHKITKRGQNVTFRCDPISEHNRLYWYRQTLGQGPEFLTYFQNEAQLEKSRLLSDRFSAERPKGSFSTLEIQRTEQGDSAMYLCASSFGSNTEAFFGQGTRLTVV.

The V and J genes are TRBV9 and TRBJ1-6; tentatively, D is TRBD1 (6 bases). Trimming removed 0 bases at V and 5 bases at J, with 9 bases between. This CDR3 is 15 amino acids long. Germline V gene data show CDR1 as SGDLS and CDR2 as YYNGEE. This CDR3 reads CASSVAGQNNSPLHF. The CDR3 DNA is TGTGCCAGCAGCGTAGCTGGACAGAATAATTCACCCCTCCACTTT.

In this sample, this clone turned up a few times. This chain uses TRBV7-2 with TRBJ2-1; 11 nucleotides match TRBD2. Germline V gives CDR1 SGHTA, CDR2 FQGNSA. The CDR3 loop spans 14 amino acids. The trim removed 6 bases at V and 7 bases at J, leaving 5 bases unmatched. The CDR3 DNA reads as TGTGCCAGCAGGATAGCGGGGGGGCGGAATGAGCAGTTCTTC. Protein product: CASRIAGGRNEQFF. Combining the CDR3 with reference TRBV7-2 and TRBJ2-1 gives the whole variable domain GAGVSQSPSNKVTEKGKDVELRCDPISGHTALYWYRQSLGQGLEFLIYFQGNSAPDKSGLPSDRFSAERTGGSVSTLTIQRTQQEDSAVYLCASRIAGGRNEQFFGPGTRLTVL.

The J gene is TRBJ1-2, the V gene TRBV5-3, with a weak D call TRBD1 (5 bases). TRBV5-3 is treated as an ORF (open reading frame) with a function not yet certain. The CDR3 is 14 residues long. Trimming took off 0 bases at V and 6 bases at J, with 12 bases between the two ends. The CDR3 loop is CARSLVRQGDGYTF. In DNA, the CDR3 is TGTGCCAGAAGCTTGGTACGGCAGGGAGATGGCTACACCTTC.

CDR3 in amino acids: CASSPNRGLAGYTDTQYF. Written as DNA, the CDR3 is TGTGCCAGCAGCCCCAATAGGGGGCTAGCGGGTTACACAGATACGCAGTATTTT. The J gene is TRBJ2-3, the V gene TRBV7-9; the D gene is possibly TRBD2 (8 bases). This CDR3 has 18 residues. V dropped 5 bases and J dropped 2 bases, with 23 bases sitting between them. Germline V gene lookup returns CDR1 SEHNR and CDR2 FQNEAQ (reference sequence).

The V and J genes are TRBV6-6 and TRBJ2-7; a possible D gene is TRBD2 (5 bases). The V gene's germline CDR1 is MNHNY and CDR2 SVGAGI (reference sequence). The CDR3 contains 14 residues. V was pared by 7 bases and J by 4 bases, with 17 bases between. Here the CDR3 DNA reads TGTGCCAGCACCTCACGGGGAAGCGGATACGAGCAGTACTTC. Translating it yields CASTSRGSGYEQYF.

The V gene is TRBV10-3, the J gene TRBJ1-3; D uncertain. V lost 6 bases, J lost 0 bases, and 9 bases lay in between. Looked up from germline, CDR1 is ENHRY and CDR2 is SYGVKD. This CDR3 spans 14 amino acids. CDR3 DNA sequence: TGTGCCATCAGGGCTGTGAGCTCTGGAAACACCATATATTTT. Translating it yields CAIRAVSSGNTIYF.

The V call is TRBV2, the J call TRBJ2-5; D remains ambiguous. V lost 5 bases and J 5 bases, leaving 6 bases between the germline ends. CDR3 length equals 11 residues. The germline V gene has CDR1 SNHLY and CDR2 FYNNEI. The CDR3 DNA reads TGTGCCAGCAGTCAAGGGGAGACCCAGTACTTC. Its translation is CASSQGETQYF.

This chain links TRBV4-2 with TRBJ2-7; the match to TRBD2 covers 8 bases. The germline CDR1 and CDR2 sequences are LGHNA and YNFKEQ. Germline trimming cut 3 bases from V and 2 bases from J; bases unmatched to any gene: 0. The CDR3 runs 13 residues. The DNA for the CDR3 is TGTGCCAGCAGCCAGCGGGGGGCCTACGAGCAGTACTTC. Translated, it gives CASSQRGAYEQYF.

The chain links TRBV9 to TRBJ2-1, with D perhaps TRBD2 (6 bases). The germline V gene has CDR1 SGDLS and CDR2 YYNGEE. Trimming shortened V by 5 bases and J by 4 bases, and 13 bases separated the two germline ends. The CDR3 loop spans 14 amino acids. CDR3 amino acids: CASREGGVYNEQFF. In DNA form, the CDR3 reads TGTGCCAGCAGAGAAGGAGGGGTTTACAATGAGCAGTTCTTC.

The chain has TRBV29-1 and TRBJ1-1; a possible D gene is TRBD1 (5 bases). The CDR3 totals 13 residues. The V end was cut by 4 bases, the J end by 4 bases, with 13 bases between. The germline V gene encodes CDR1 SQVTM and CDR2 ANQGSEA. CDR3 sequence reads: CSVAQGMSTEAFF. The CDR3 DNA follows: TGCAGCGTTGCTCAGGGAATGAGCACTGAAGCTTTCTTT.

The J gene is TRBJ2-3, the V gene TRBV10-3; 9 nucleotides line up with TRBD1. V gave up 4 bases and J gave up 3 bases; unmatched junction bases: 2. The germline gives CDR1 ENHRY, CDR2 SYGVKD. This CDR3 region has 14 residues. For the CDR3, the DNA is TGTGCCATCAGTGTGGGACAGGGTACAGATACGCAGTATTTT. Protein: CAISVGQGTDTQYF.

J is TRBJ1-2 and V is TRBV10-3; D ambiguous. The CDR3 consists of 15 residues. The germline gives CDR1 ENHRY, CDR2 SYGVKD. The V end was cut by 6 bases, the J end by 0 bases, with 14 bases between. The CDR3 DNA follows: TGTGCCATCAGAATCCCCCTAGTCTCTAACTATGGCTACACCTTC. Its protein product is CAIRIPLVSNYGYTF.

V and J are TRBV11-2 and TRBJ1-3; D might be TRBD1 (6 bases). V lost 0 bases to trimming and J lost 1 base, with 10 bases between them. CDR1 is SGHAT and CDR2 is FQNNGV in the germline V gene. CDR3 length: 16 amino acids. The CDR3 DNA reads TGTGCCAGCAGCTTAGACCCAGGGGCTTCTGGAAACACCATATATTTT. It translates to CASSLDPGASGNTIYF.

This chain uses TRBV28 with TRBJ1-1; 7 nucleotides match TRBD1. CDR3 length: 13 residues. With V trimmed by 7 bases and J by 5 bases, 7 bases remained unmatched. The germline CDR1 and CDR2 sequences are MDHEN and SYDVKM. The CDR3 DNA reads TGTGCCAGCACCATCTACAGGGGTACTGAAGCTTTCTTT. It yields the protein CASTIYRGTEAFF.

The chain joins TRBV6-1 to TRBJ2-5; D is unresolved. Trimming took off 6 bases at V and 1 base at J, with 9 bases between the two ends. The CDR3 has 13 amino acids. Germline V gene sequence: CDR1 MNHNS, CDR2 SASEGT. CDR3 sequence reads: CASSPRIQETQYF. The CDR3 DNA follows: TGTGCCAGCAGCCCACGCATCCAAGAGACCCAGTACTTC.

The V gene is TRBV5-1, the J gene TRBJ1-1, with TRBD1 identical over 7 bases. V dropped 4 bases and J dropped 0; count of bases not matched to a gene: 15. CDR3 size: 18 residues. Germline values: CDR1 SGHRS, CDR2 YFSETQ. The CDR3 is CASSLQNTGDAMNTEAFF. DNA for the CDR3: TGCGCCAGCAGCCTACAAAATACAGGGGATGCAATGAACACTGAAGCTTTCTTT. The full variable domain, rest sourced from reference TRBV5-1 and TRBJ1-1, is KAGVTQTPRYLIKTRGQQVTLSCSPISGHRSVSWYQQTPGQGLQFLFEYFSETQRNKGNFPGRFSGRQFSNSRSEMNVSTLELGDSALYLCASSLQNTGDAMNTEAFFGQGTRLTVV.

This clone was seen just once. The CDR3, as DNA: TGTGCCAGCAGTTCCCCCGGGGGCGGGACCTACGAGCAGTACTTC. It codes for CASSSPGGGTYEQYF. V is TRBV27 and J is TRBJ2-7, with D perhaps being TRBD1 or TRBD2 (6 bases each). V was clipped by 4 bases and J by 2 bases, with 15 bases between them. Germline assignment: CDR1 MNHEY and CDR2 SMNVEV (reference sequence). This CDR3 region has 15 residues.

The V and J genes are TRBV5-1 and TRBJ2-6, with D tentatively TRBD2 (6 bases). V lost 0 bases, J lost 3 bases, and 7 bases lay in between. CDR3 length: 15 residues. CDR1 and CDR2 from the germline V gene are SGHRS and YFSETQ. In DNA, the CDR3 is TGCGCCAGCAGCTTGGGCGGGGTTGGGGCCAACGTCCTGACTTTC. Its translation: CASSLGGVGANVLTF.

The J gene is TRBJ1-2, the V gene TRBV4-3; D possibly corresponds to TRBD1 (6 bases). The CDR3 is 13 residues long. The germline V gene has CDR1 LGHNA and CDR2 YSLEER. With 0 bases removed from V and 7 bases from J, the gap between germline ends came to 9 bases. CDR3 protein: CASSQDRGSGYTF. The CDR3, as DNA: TGCGCCAGCAGCCAAGACAGGGGCTCTGGCTACACCTTC.

This clone was counted once. This chain joins TRBV6-5 and TRBJ2-7; TRBD2 agrees at 9 bases. The V segment lost 6 bases and the J segment 1 base; nucleotides outside the gene matches: 7. This CDR3 is 15 amino acids long. The V gene's germline CDR1 is MNHEY and CDR2 SVGAGI. The CDR3 loop is CASSPRSGRSYEQYF. The CDR3 DNA reads as TGTGCCAGCAGCCCTCGGAGCGGGAGGTCCTACGAGCAGTACTTC.

This clone was counted between two and nine times. The rearrangement uses TRBV29-1 and TRBJ2-2; 7 positions agree with TRBD2. The CDR3 contains 13 residues. Trimming removed 6 bases from V and 3 bases from J; junction bases left unmatched: 4. Germline V gives CDR1 SQVTM, CDR2 ANQGSEA. CDR3 coding DNA: TGCAGCGTGGAGCGGGGATACACCGGGGAGCTGTTTTTT. Amino acids: CSVERGYTGELFF.

This rearrangement joins TRBV28 to TRBJ1-2; 8 bases align to TRBD1. CDR1 is MDHEN, CDR2 SYDVKM, per germline. The length of the CDR3 is 14 residues. V lost 2 bases and J lost 7; bases outside the gene matches: 6. Here the CDR3 DNA reads TGTGCCAGCAGTTTACCTTCAGGGGGCGCTGGCTACACCTTC. Its protein product is CASSLPSGGAGYTF.

This rearrangement joins TRBV7-9 to TRBJ1-1; 7 bases map to TRBD1. With V trimmed by 3 bases and J by 0 bases, 16 bases remained unmatched. Germline V gene data show CDR1 as SEHNR and CDR2 as FQNEAQ (reference sequence). The length of the CDR3 is 19 residues. The CDR3 DNA reads as TGTGCCAGCAGCTTTCCGGGACAGACGGGGTGGACTGTGAACACTGAAGCTTTCTTT. Residues: CASSFPGQTGWTVNTEAFF.

V usage is TRBV20-1 and J usage is TRBJ1-1; the D gene is possibly TRBD1 (5 bases). The CDR3 totals 11 residues. Germline CDR1 is DFQATT and CDR2 is SNEGSKA (reference sequence). Deletions cut 1 base from V and 7 bases from J, with 7 bases between. DNA of the CDR3: TGCAGTGCTAGAGGAGGGGATGAAGCTTTCTTT. Amino acid sequence: CSARGGDEAFF.

V gene TRBV19 combines with J gene TRBJ2-2, with TRBD1 as a possible D gene (7 bases). The V gene lost 6 bases and the J gene lost 4 bases, with 18 bases spanning the gap. The CDR3 length is 16 residues. CDR1 and CDR2 from the germline V gene are LNHDA and SQIVND (reference sequence). The DNA for the CDR3 is TGTGCCAGTAGCCCATTACAGGGGCGGGGCACCGGGGAGCTGTTTTTT. As protein: CASSPLQGRGTGELFF.

The chain uses TRBV6-1 and TRBJ1-1; no clear D. This CDR3 contains 13 residues. Germline CDR1 reads MNHNS; CDR2 reads SASEGT. V was pared by 1 base and J by 12 bases, with 15 bases between. The CDR3 DNA follows: TGTGCCAGCAGTGAAGGCCAGCGGCTTACGACTTTCTTT. Translation: CASSEGQRLTTFF.

The chain joins TRBV6-6 to TRBJ1-1, with 7 bases identical to TRBD1. Germline V gene sequence: CDR1 MNHNY, CDR2 SVGAGI (reference sequence). V dropped 7 bases and J dropped 5; count of bases not matched to a gene: 10. CDR3 length equals 14 residues. The CDR3 here is CASNPRGGQTEAFF. DNA for the CDR3: TGTGCCAGCAATCCTCGGGGGGGACAGACTGAAGCTTTCTTT.